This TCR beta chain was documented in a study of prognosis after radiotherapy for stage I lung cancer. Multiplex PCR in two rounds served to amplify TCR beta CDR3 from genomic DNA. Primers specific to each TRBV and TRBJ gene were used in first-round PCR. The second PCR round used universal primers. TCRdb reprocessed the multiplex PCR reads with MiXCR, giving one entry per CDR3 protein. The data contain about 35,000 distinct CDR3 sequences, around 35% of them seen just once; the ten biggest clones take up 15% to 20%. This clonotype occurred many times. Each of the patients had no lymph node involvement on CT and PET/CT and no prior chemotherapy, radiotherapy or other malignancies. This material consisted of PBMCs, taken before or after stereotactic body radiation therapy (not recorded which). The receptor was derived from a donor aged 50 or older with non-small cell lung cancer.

DNA of the CDR3: TGTGCCAGCAGCGGCAGACAGGGGGATTACGAGCAGTACTTC. It specifies CASSGRQGDYEQYF. This chain connects TRBV5-5 to TRBJ2-7; 9 nucleotides align to TRBD1. Germline V lookup: CDR1 SGHKS, CDR2 YYEKEE (reference sequence). The junction had 6 bases not matched to a gene; V was cut back by 4 bases and J by 4 bases. The length of the CDR3 is 14 residues.